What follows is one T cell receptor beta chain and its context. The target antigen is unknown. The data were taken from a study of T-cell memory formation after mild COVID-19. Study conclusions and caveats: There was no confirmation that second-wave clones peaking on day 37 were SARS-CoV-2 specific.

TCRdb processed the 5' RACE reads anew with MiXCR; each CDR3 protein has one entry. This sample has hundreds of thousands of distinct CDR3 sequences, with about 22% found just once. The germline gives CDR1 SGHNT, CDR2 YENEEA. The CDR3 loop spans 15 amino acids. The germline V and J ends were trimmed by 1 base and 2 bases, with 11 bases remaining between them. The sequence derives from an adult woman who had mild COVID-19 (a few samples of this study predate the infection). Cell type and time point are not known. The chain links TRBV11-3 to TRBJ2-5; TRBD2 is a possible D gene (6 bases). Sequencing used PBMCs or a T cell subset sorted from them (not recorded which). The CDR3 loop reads CASSLVLGLQETQYF. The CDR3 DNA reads TGTGCCAGCAGCTTAGTGTTGGGACTTCAAGAGACCCAGTACTTC.